This T cell receptor (beta chain) was sequenced in a study of OX40 agonist ivuxolimab in advanced cancers. Points from the study as a whole: At 0.1 to 3.0 mg/kg, clonal expansion of CD4+ and CD8+ blood T cells had occurred by week 6.

A note on this clone: Its antigen is unknown.

The assay was immunoSEQ multiplex PCR, and TCRdb's table has in-frame clones only and misses some. This table has about 66,000 clones, 85% appearing once. The receptor comes from an adult with an advanced solid tumor such as melanoma, head and neck, liver or kidney cancer. Sequences were derived from CD4+ or CD8+ T cells sorted from blood, sampled in a trial of the OX40 agonist ivuxolimab.

The CDR3 here is CASSTGTGAQYAFF. The CDR3 coding sequence is TGTGCCAGTAGTACCGGGACAGGGGCCCAATACGCTTTCTTT. The rearrangement uses TRBV19 and TRBJ1-1, with 10 positions matching TRBD1. Per germline, CDR1 LNHDA and CDR2 SQIVND (reference sequence). Trimming cost V 4 bases and J 11 bases; bases outside gene matches: 10. The CDR3 is 14 residues long.